Each of the 8 T cell receptor beta chains below was sequenced from the same sample in a study of shared clonotypes between healthy human individuals. Assay: immunoSEQ multiplex PCR; the TCRdb copy retains only in-frame clones and omits some. The table includes approximately 2.1 million clones, approximately 93% detected once. Sequenced: naive CD4+ T cells from PBMCs. Regarding subset: CD45RA+ positively selected. The receptors here all came from a man aged 18 to 30 in good health. Some clones in this sample may be carry-over from other donors' samples.

This chain uses TRBV28 with TRBJ1-2; unclear D gene. V was pared by 7 bases and J by 1 base, with 10 bases between. CDR1 and CDR2 from the germline V gene are MDHEN and SYDVKM. The CDR3 consists of 13 residues. The DNA of the CDR3 is TGTGCCAGCAACCGCGCTCTTAACTATGGCTACACCTTC. Protein sequence: CASNRALNYGYTF.

The chain joins TRBV5-4 to TRBJ1-1; D gene uncertain. V lost 0 bases to trimming and J lost 1 base, with 7 bases between them. Germline-derived CDR1 and CDR2 are SGHNT and YYREEE (reference sequence). The CDR3 length is 14 residues. CDR3 nucleotides: TGTGCCAGCAGCTTGGGGGCTGAGAACACTGAAGCTTTCTTT. This sequence encodes CASSLGAENTEAFF.

This clone was picked up one time. The chain has TRBV7-8 and TRBJ2-3; D is possibly TRBD1 or TRBD2 (5 bases each). This CDR3 region has 17 residues. V lost 2 bases to trimming and J lost 4 bases, with 19 bases between them. Germline V gene lookup returns CDR1 SGHVS and CDR2 FQNEAQ. This chain's CDR3 is CASSLTGTSYGADTQYF. The DNA of the CDR3 is TGTGCCAGCAGCTTAACCGGGACCTCGTATGGGGCAGATACGCAGTATTTT. Looking up the rest from reference TRBV7-8 and TRBJ2-3 gives the full variable domain: GAGVSQSPRYKVAKRGQDVALRCDPISGHVSLFWYQQALGQGPEFLTYFQNEAQLDKSGLPSDRFFAERPEGSVSTLKIQRTQQEDSAVYLCASSLTGTSYGADTQYFGPGTRLTVL.

Points on this clone: The same CDR3 arises from other DNA sequences in this sample as well. The V gene is TRBV6-1, the J gene TRBJ1-3; D ambiguous. Germline CDR1 reads MNHNS; CDR2 reads SASEGT. The CDR3 sequence is 12 residues long. V was trimmed by 2 bases and J by 4 bases, leaving 3 bases between them. Written as DNA, the CDR3 is TGTGCCAGCAGTGAATCCGGAAACACCATATATTTT. Its translation is CASSESGNTIYF.

V is TRBV5-4 and J is TRBJ2-2, with 7 bases that match TRBD1. V shed 0 bases and J 5 bases; nucleotides not matched to a gene: 10. CDR3 length: 17 amino acids. CDR1 is SGHNT and CDR2 is YYREEE in the germline V gene (reference sequence). CDR3 sequence reads: CASSLVRTGTQTGELFF. In nucleotides, the CDR3 is TGTGCCAGCAGCTTGGTAAGGACAGGCACCCAAACCGGGGAGCTGTTTTTT. The variable domain in full, with the rest retrieved from reference TRBV5-4 and TRBJ2-2, is ETGVTQSPTHLIKTRGQQVTLRCSSQSGHNTVSWYQQALGQGPQFIFQYYREEENGRGNFPPRFSGLQFPNYSSELNVNALELDDSALYLCASSLVRTGTQTGELFFGEGSRLTVL.

The chain recombines TRBV19 with TRBJ2-1; 8 positions match TRBD1. Germline CDR1 and CDR2: LNHDA and SQIVND (reference sequence). V was clipped by 6 bases and J by 6 bases; unmatched bases: 10. This CDR3 is 15 amino acids long. The CDR3 loop reads CASSPDRGGINEQFF. CDR3 coding DNA: TGTGCCAGTAGCCCTGACAGGGGTGGAATCAATGAGCAGTTCTTC.

The chain carries TRBV9 and TRBJ2-7; 8 bases match TRBD1. The germline CDR1 and CDR2 sequences are SGDLS and YYNGEE. The CDR3 spans 15 residues. J was trimmed by 2 bases and V by 0 bases; bases with no gene match: 4. The DNA of the CDR3 is TGTGCCAGCAGCGTAGGGGACAGGAGGACCTACGAGCAGTACTTC. Translation: CASSVGDRRTYEQYF.

The V gene is TRBV29-1, the J gene TRBJ2-7; D is possibly TRBD2 (6 bases). The CDR3 has 13 residues. The V gene lost 7 bases and the J gene lost 0 bases, with 13 bases spanning the gap. Per the germline V gene, CDR1 is SQVTM and CDR2 is ANQGSEA. The CDR3 nucleotides are TGCAGCGCGGGACGGACTAACTCCTACGAGCAGTACTTC. Translating it yields CSAGRTNSYEQYF.